Below, 7 T cell receptor beta chains from the same sample are listed, as sequenced in a study of T-cell memory formation after mild COVID-19. TCRdb re-derived calls from the 5' RACE reads in MiXCR, one entry per CDR3 protein. In the table there are fewer than 450,000 distinct CDR3 sequences, over 20% of which are singletons. Sequenced material: PBMCs or a T cell subset sorted from them (not recorded which). The receptors come from an adult woman who had mild COVID-19 (a few samples of this study predate the infection). Cell type and time point are not known.

This clonotype has a handful of counts. In DNA, the CDR3 is TGTGCCAGCAGCGTACCAACTAGAATTTTAACAGATACGCAGTATTTT. Protein: CASSVPTRILTDTQYF. The rearrangement uses TRBV9 and TRBJ2-3; D perhaps matches TRBD2 (5 bases). The CDR3 runs 16 residues. V was trimmed by 1 base and J by 3 bases, leaving 15 bases between them. CDR1 and CDR2 from the germline V gene are SGDLS and YYNGEE. The full variable domain, rest sourced from reference TRBV9 and TRBJ2-3, is DSGVTQTPKHLITATGQRVTLRCSPRSGDLSVYWYQQSLDQGLQFLIQYYNGEERAKGNILERFSAQQFPDLHSELNLSSLELGDSALYFCASSVPTRILTDTQYFGPGTRLTVL.

The genes are TRBV4-3 and TRBJ2-5; D is possibly TRBD2 (7 bases). Between the trimmed V and J ends, which lost 4 bases and 5 bases, there was a span of 17 bases. Per the germline V gene, CDR1 is LGHNA and CDR2 is YSLEER. The CDR3 length is 15 residues. CDR3: CASSPRGGAYETQYF. CDR3 in DNA: TGCGCCAGCAGCCCTCGTGGGGGGGCATACGAGACCCAGTACTTC.

This clonotype was seen a few times. V gene TRBV20-1 combines with J gene TRBJ2-1; D is perhaps TRBD2 (6 bases). The V gene lost 6 bases and the J gene lost 6 bases, with 24 bases spanning the gap. CDR1 DFQATT and CDR2 SNEGSKA come from the germline V gene (reference sequence). The CDR3 is 16 residues long. The CDR3 nucleotides are TGCAGTGCCAAGCCATTCTCGGGAGTATCGGTCAATGAGCAGTTCTTC. This translates into CSAKPFSGVSVNEQFF.

The chain links TRBV5-1 to TRBJ2-7, with 9 nucleotides matching TRBD2. Germline V gene data show CDR1 as SGHRS and CDR2 as YFSETQ. The CDR3 is 18 amino acids. Trimming took 3 bases from V and 4 from J; bases not matched to a gene: 17. CDR3 sequence reads: CASSSAGRLAGGQYEQYF. The CDR3 DNA sequence: TGCGCCAGCAGCTCCGCCGGCCGACTTGCGGGAGGGCAATACGAGCAGTACTTC.

The genes are TRBV5-1 and TRBJ2-6; unclear D gene. Germline V gene lookup returns CDR1 SGHRS and CDR2 YFSETQ. V lost 1 base, J lost 0 bases, and 14 bases lay in between. The CDR3 sequence is 18 residues long. For the CDR3, the DNA is TGCGCCAGCAGCTTGCAAGCATATACTACCTCTGGGGCCAACGTCCTGACTTTC. Protein product: CASSLQAYTTSGANVLTF.

The chain employs TRBV30 and TRBJ1-2, with D unresolved. This CDR3 spans 14 amino acids. CDR1 is GTSNPN and CDR2 is SVGIG in the germline V gene (reference sequence). V shed 2 bases and J shed 3 bases, with 13 bases lying between them. The CDR3 reads CAWSPRGGYYGYTF. The CDR3 DNA follows: TGTGCCTGGAGTCCCCGGGGAGGGTACTATGGCTACACCTTC.

This clonotype was picked up a small number of times. CDR3 nucleotides: TGTGCCAGCAGTTTAGCGAAAGGACAGGTCAATTCACCCCTCCACTTT. Its protein is CASSLAKGQVNSPLHF. V and J are TRBV12-3 or TRBV12-4 and TRBJ1-6; 7 bases map to TRBD1. The CDR3 sequence is 16 residues long. The trim removed 0 bases at V and 7 bases at J, leaving 6 bases unmatched.